These T cell receptor beta chains were read from a single sample in a study of tumor-infiltrating lymphocytes in localized non-small cell lung cancer. TCRdb's copy holds only in-frame clones and misses some; the assay was immunoSEQ multiplex PCR. In the table there are 10,000 to 13,000 clones, about 86% of which are singletons. Material: uninvolved lung tissue not adjacent to the tumor. The receptors come from a human donor with non-small cell lung cancer. CDR3s include the opening cysteine and the closing phenylalanine or tryptophan. A D gene is named only where the DNA matches it firmly. Expanded clones get a size class; other rows say once, few or many, or leave the size out.

V: TRBV6-1
D: TRBD2
size: -
J: TRBJ2-3
CDR3: CASSDATGGRDTQYF
DNA: TGTGCCAGCAGCGATGCGACCGGGGGGAGAGATACGCAGTATTTT

V: TRBV5-4
D: TRBD2
size: -
J: TRBJ2-7
CDR3: CASSQDRLLAGAGEQYF
DNA: TGTGCCAGCAGCCAAGATCGCCTGCTAGCGGGGGCGGGCGAGCAGTACTTC

V: TRBV5-5
D: TRBD1
size: -
J: TRBJ1-1
CDR3: CASSLTGETEAFF
DNA: TGTGCCAGCAGCTTGACAGGGGAGACTGAAGCTTTCTTT

V: TRBV4-1
D: -
size: -
J: TRBJ1-4
CDR3: CASSQEGQITTNEKLFF
DNA: TGCGCCAGCAGCCAAGAAGGTCAGATAACAACTAATGAAAAACTGTTTTTT

V: TRBV4-2
D: -
size: -
J: TRBJ2-5
CDR3: CASSLSDKKETQYF
DNA: TGTGCCAGCAGCCTCTCCGACAAGAAAGAGACCCAGTACTTC

V: TRBV4-1
D: -
size: -
J: TRBJ1-2
CDR3: CASSLQGGYGYTF
DNA: TGCGCCAGCAGCCTACAGGGTGGCTATGGCTACACCTTC

V: TRBV2
D: -
size: -
J: TRBJ1-1
CDR3: CASQQGRGTEAFF
DNA: TGTGCCAGCCAGCAGGGGAGGGGGACTGAAGCTTTCTTT

V: TRBV6-1
D: -
size: -
J: TRBJ2-3
CDR3: CASSEAPRDTQYF
DNA: TGTGCCAGCAGTGAAGCCCCCCGGGATACGCAGTATTTT

V: TRBV6-1
D: -
size: -
J: TRBJ2-1
CDR3: CASSDDGAEGYNEQFF
DNA: TGTGCCAGCAGTGATGATGGTGCTGAGGGGTACAATGAGCAGTTCTTC

V: TRBV6-1
D: -
size: -
J: TRBJ2-1
CDR3: CASSEGGGFGAMREFF
DNA: TGTGCCAGCAGTGAAGGCGGAGGGTTCGGGGCAATGAGGGAGTTCTTC

V: TRBV5-1
D: TRBD1
size: -
J: TRBJ1-1
CDR3: CASSLMDRGLGEAFF
DNA: TGCGCCAGCAGCTTGATGGACAGGGGGCTGGGTGAAGCTTTCTTT

V: TRBV7-9
D: -
size: -
J: TRBJ1-5
CDR3: CASSLGTGNQPQHF
DNA: TGTGCCAGCAGCTTAGGAACAGGGAATCAGCCCCAGCATTTT

V: TRBV7-8
D: TRBD2
size: -
J: TRBJ2-1
CDR3: CASSLGGGAAYNEQFF
DNA: TGTGCCAGCAGCTTGGGCGGGGGGGCCGCCTACAATGAGCAGTTCTTC

V: TRBV29-1
D: TRBD1
size: few
J: TRBJ1-6
CDR3: CSARTGGTYNSPLHF
DNA: TGCAGCGCCCGGACAGGGGGGACATATAATTCACCCCTCCACTTT

V: TRBV2
D: -
size: -
J: TRBJ2-4
CDR3: CASSASGQNIQYF
DNA: TGTGCCAGCAGTGCCAGCGGACAGAACATTCAGTACTTC

V: TRBV14
D: -
size: -
J: TRBJ1-1
CDR3: CASSHFGKQGGRNTEAFF
DNA: TGTGCCAGCAGCCACTTTGGAAAACAGGGAGGAAGGAACACTGAAGCTTTCTTT

V: TRBV30
D: TRBD1
size: -
J: TRBJ1-5
CDR3: CAWSRDRVGGNQPQHF
DNA: TGTGCCTGGAGTAGGGACAGGGTGGGCGGCAATCAGCCCCAGCATTTT

V: TRBV27
D: TRBD2
size: -
J: TRBJ2-3
CDR3: CASSNPSGGTDTQYF
DNA: TGTGCCAGCAGTAACCCTAGCGGGGGCACAGATACGCAGTATTTT

V: TRBV2
D: TRBD1
size: -
J: TRBJ1-2
CDR3: CASSEGWGQGYGYTF
DNA: TGTGCCAGCAGTGAAGGATGGGGACAGGGATATGGCTACACCTTC

V: TRBV7-9
D: -
size: -
J: TRBJ1-2
CDR3: CASSFHADYGYTF
DNA: TGTGCCAGCAGCTTCCACGCGGACTATGGCTACACCTTC

V: TRBV19
D: -
size: -
J: TRBJ2-7
CDR3: CASRDGTMGEQYF
DNA: TGTGCCAGTAGGGACGGAACCATGGGCGAGCAGTACTTC

V: TRBV19
D: -
size: once
J: TRBJ1-3
CDR3: CASSGRDTGNTIYF
DNA: TGTGCCAGTAGCGGCAGGGACACCGGAAACACCATATATTTT

V: TRBV11-2
D: -
size: -
J: TRBJ1-3
CDR3: CASSFLGTIGVSGNTIYF
DNA: TGTGCCAGCAGCTTCCTGGGGACTATCGGAGTCTCTGGAAACACCATATATTTT

V: TRBV19
D: -
size: few
J: TRBJ1-3
CDR3: CASSTDSDSGNTIYF
DNA: TGTGCCAGTAGTACCGACTCGGACTCTGGAAACACCATATATTTT

V: TRBV7-9
D: -
size: -
J: TRBJ2-3
CDR3: CASSPGGNTDTQYF
DNA: TGTGCCAGCAGCCCCGGCGGTAACACAGATACGCAGTATTTT

V: TRBV27
D: -
size: -
J: TRBJ2-5
CDR3: CASSLNRQGGTQYF
DNA: TGTGCCAGCAGTTTAAACCGACAGGGAGGCACCCAGTACTTC

V: TRBV18
D: TRBD1
size: -
J: TRBJ2-6
CDR3: CASSPPGQGLSGANVLTF
DNA: TGTGCCAGCTCACCACCGGGACAGGGCCTCTCTGGGGCCAACGTCCTGACTTTC

V: TRBV15
D: TRBD1
size: -
J: TRBJ2-5
CDR3: CATSPGTAQETQYF
DNA: TGTGCCACCAGCCCGGGGACAGCACAAGAGACCCAGTACTTC

V: TRBV25-1
D: -
size: -
J: TRBJ2-3
CDR3: CASSIDRIGRDTQYF
DNA: TGTGCCAGCAGTATCGACCGGATAGGTCGTGATACGCAGTATTTT

V: TRBV4-2
D: -
size: -
J: TRBJ2-6
CDR3: CASSHSQGSGANVLTF
DNA: TGTGCCAGCAGCCATTCTCAGGGGTCTGGGGCCAACGTCCTGACTTTC

V: TRBV7-2
D: TRBD2
size: -
J: TRBJ2-3
CDR3: CASSKGDRTSSTDTQYF
DNA: TGTGCCAGCAGCAAGGGAGATAGGACTAGCAGCACAGATACGCAGTATTTT

V: TRBV10-2
D: -
size: -
J: TRBJ2-5
CDR3: CASSVWREETQYF
DNA: TGCGCCAGCAGTGTTTGGAGGGAGGAGACCCAGTACTTC

V: TRBV7-8
D: -
size: once
J: TRBJ2-4
CDR3: CASSPGDIQYF
DNA: TGTGCCAGCAGCCCAGGGGACATTCAGTACTTC

V: TRBV7-9
D: TRBD1
size: -
J: TRBJ1-1
CDR3: CASSGTGGAEAFF
DNA: TGTGCCAGCAGCGGGACAGGGGGAGCTGAAGCTTTCTTT

V: TRBV13
D: -
size: large
J: TRBJ1-1
CDR3: CASRYPENTEAFF
DNA: TGTGCCAGCAGGTATCCTGAGAACACTGAAGCTTTCTTT

V: TRBV7-9
D: -
size: -
J: TRBJ2-3
CDR3: CASSLGVLITDTQYF
DNA: TGTGCCAGCAGCTTAGGGGTCCTGATCACAGATACGCAGTATTTT

V: TRBV15
D: -
size: -
J: TRBJ2-1
CDR3: CATKPGDSSYNEQFF
DNA: TGTGCCACTAAACCCGGCGATAGCTCCTACAATGAGCAGTTCTTC

V: TRBV2
D: -
size: -
J: TRBJ1-5
CDR3: CASRGRAKSQPQHF
DNA: TGTGCCAGCAGGGGAAGGGCAAAAAGTCAGCCCCAGCATTTT

V: TRBV30
D: TRBD2
size: -
J: TRBJ2-7
CDR3: CAWRFGGGNEQYF
DNA: TGTGCCTGGAGGTTCGGGGGGGGCAACGAGCAGTACTTC

V: TRBV29-1
D: -
size: -
J: TRBJ1-1
CDR3: CSVDQWGTEAFF
DNA: TGCAGCGTTGACCAATGGGGGACTGAAGCTTTCTTT

V: TRBV30
D: -
size: -
J: TRBJ1-1
CDR3: CAWIETRRNTEAFF
DNA: TGTGCCTGGATTGAGACTCGGAGAAACACTGAAGCTTTCTTT

V: TRBV5-6
D: -
size: -
J: TRBJ2-7
CDR3: CASSPGAAAYEQYF
DNA: TGTGCCAGCAGCCCAGGGGCCGCGGCCTACGAGCAGTACTTC

V: TRBV7-3
D: -
size: -
J: TRBJ1-2
CDR3: CASSQLTGRGYTF
DNA: TGTGCCAGCAGCCAATTGACAGGTCGGGGCTACACCTTC

V: TRBV11-2
D: -
size: -
J: TRBJ2-7
CDR3: CASSQYEQYF
DNA: TGTGCCAGCAGCCAGTACGAGCAGTACTTC

V: TRBV29-1
D: -
size: -
J: TRBJ1-2
CDR3: CSVDARGTQSNYGYTF
DNA: TGCAGCGTTGATGCTCGGGGGACGCAATCTAACTATGGCTACACCTTC

V: TRBV30
D: TRBD1
size: -
J: TRBJ1-1
CDR3: CAWSVQGQWDTEAFF
DNA: TGTGCCTGGAGTGTACAGGGACAGTGGGACACTGAAGCTTTCTTT

V: TRBV5-1
D: TRBD2
size: -
J: TRBJ2-1
CDR3: CAGARGSGGANEQFF
DNA: TGCGCCGGCGCCCGGGGCAGCGGGGGTGCCAATGAGCAGTTCTTC

V: TRBV11-2
D: -
size: -
J: TRBJ1-1
CDR3: CASSSRVGTSEAFF
DNA: TGTGCCAGCAGCTCGCGGGTCGGGACGTCTGAAGCTTTCTTT

V: TRBV2
D: -
size: -
J: TRBJ1-4
CDR3: CASSEIPGVNEKLFF
DNA: TGTGCCAGCAGTGAAATCCCAGGGGTTAATGAAAAACTGTTTTTT

V: TRBV11-2
D: -
size: -
J: TRBJ1-2
CDR3: CASRSTEKNNYGYTF
DNA: TGTGCCAGCCGATCGACAGAGAAAAATAACTATGGCTACACCTTC

V: TRBV19
D: TRBD1
size: -
J: TRBJ1-2
CDR3: CASSSHGQGYGYTF
DNA: TGTGCCAGTAGCTCCCACGGACAGGGCTATGGCTACACCTTC